The 17 T cell receptor beta chains below all came from one sample that was sequenced in a study of blood T cell repertoires in COVID-19. This table comes from immunoSEQ multiplex PCR, and its TCRdb copy is limited to in-frame clones, with some not included. Here the sample spans 54,000 or so clones, about 90% being singletons. Sequencing was carried out using peripheral blood. These receptors all come from a human donor in a cohort sampled during active COVID-19.

The V call is TRBV5-6, the J call TRBJ1-5; D call uncertain. Germline lookup yields CDR1 SGHDT and CDR2 YYEEEE. The CDR3 extends over 15 amino acids. Trimming stripped 3 bases from V and 0 bases from J, with 10 bases between. CDR3 nucleotide sequence: TGTGCCAGCAGCTCGACGGGTTATAGCAATCAGCCCCAGCATTTT. Protein sequence: CASSSTGYSNQPQHF. Full variable domain (rest looked up from reference TRBV5-6 and TRBJ1-5): DAGVTQSPTHLIKTRGQQVTLRCSPKSGHDTVSWYQQALGQGPQFIFQYYEEEERQRGNFPDRFSGHQFPNYSSELNVNALLLGDSALYLCASSSTGYSNQPQHFGDGTRLSIL.

This clone was detected only once. This chain connects TRBV9 to TRBJ2-3; TRBD2 matches at 9 bases. Germline V gene data show CDR1 as SGDLS and CDR2 as YYNGEE. This CDR3 has 16 amino acids. The trim removed 4 bases at V and 6 bases at J, leaving 12 bases unmatched. This CDR3 reads CASSPRVRGGPDTQYF. Written as DNA, the CDR3 is TGTGCCAGCAGCCCGAGGGTGCGGGGGGGCCCTGATACGCAGTATTTT.

The chain carries TRBV9 and TRBJ2-5; a possible D gene is TRBD1 (6 bases). This CDR3 has 12 residues. Germline CDR1 SGDLS, CDR2 YYNGEE. Deletions cut 9 bases from V and 5 bases from J, with 14 bases between. CDR3 nucleotides: TGTGCCACCCAACGGACAGTGGAGACCCAGTACTTC. Protein product: CATQRTVETQYF.

J is TRBJ1-5 and V is TRBV5-6, with TRBD1 matching 7 bases. V lost 4 bases, J lost 1 base, and 2 bases stayed unmatched. CDR3 length: 14 residues. Germline assignment: CDR1 SGHDT and CDR2 YYEEEE. CDR3 amino acids: CASSPRGSNQPQHF. The CDR3 bases are TGTGCCAGCAGCCCCAGGGGGAGCAATCAGCCCCAGCATTTT.

V gene TRBV28 combines with J gene TRBJ1-5, with D possibly being TRBD1 (6 bases). Trimming removed 5 bases at V and 6 bases at J, with 17 bases between. Germline CDR1 and CDR2: MDHEN and SYDVKM. CDR3 size: 15 residues. In nucleotides, the CDR3 is TGTGCCAGCAGTCCCGCCCGGGGGGCAATTCAGCCCCAGCATTTT. Translation gives CASSPARGAIQPQHF.

This clone was observed a handful of times. V gene TRBV19 combines with J gene TRBJ1-6; 9 bases fit TRBD1. The germline CDR1 and CDR2 sequences are LNHDA and SQIVND (reference sequence). The CDR3 runs 13 residues. The V gene end was trimmed by 6 bases and the J gene end by 10 bases; junction bases not matched to a gene: 4. In DNA, the CDR3 is TGTGCCAGTAGGAGGGGACAGGGATCACCCCTCCACTTT. Protein sequence: CASRRGQGSPLHF.

The chain has TRBV19 and TRBJ2-1, with 10 bases that match TRBD1. Germline V gene lookup returns CDR1 LNHDA and CDR2 SQIVND (reference sequence). The CDR3 covers 15 residues. Losses at the gene ends were 6 bases for V and 5 bases for J; bases not matched to a gene: 7. Here the CDR3 reads CASRPSDRGNNEQFF. Written as DNA, the CDR3 is TGTGCCAGTAGACCTTCGGACAGGGGGAACAATGAGCAGTTCTTC.

The rearrangement links TRBV10-3 to TRBJ1-1; 7 nucleotides align to TRBD1. Germline lookup yields CDR1 ENHRY and CDR2 SYGVKD. The CDR3 is 14 residues long. V trimming: 2 bases; J trimming: 7 bases; junction bases outside the gene matches: 7. In DNA, the CDR3 is TGTGCCATCAGTGAGAAGGTCCAGGGGGGTGAAGCTTTCTTT. It codes for CAISEKVQGGEAFF.

The chain links TRBV11-3 to TRBJ2-2; TRBD1 aligns across 8 bases. The CDR3 covers 15 residues. The germline V gene encodes CDR1 SGHNT and CDR2 YENEEA. V lost 5 bases and J lost 4; bases outside the gene matches: 6. The CDR3 loop reads CASSPDRGGTGELFF. DNA of the CDR3: TGTGCCAGCAGCCCAGACAGGGGTGGCACCGGGGAGCTGTTTTTT.

This clone is a singleton in its sample. The V gene is TRBV7-2, the J gene TRBJ2-5; 12 nucleotides agree with TRBD2. The CDR3 consists of 17 residues. The germline gives CDR1 SGHTA, CDR2 FQGNSA. J was trimmed by 1 base and V by 1 base; bases with no gene match: 4. The CDR3 reads CASSLGSSGGGQETQYF. CDR3 bases: TGTGCCAGCAGCTTAGGGTCTAGCGGGGGGGGCCAAGAGACCCAGTACTTC.

The rearrangement links TRBV4-2 to TRBJ2-1, with 12 bases matching TRBD2. Germline lookup yields CDR1 LGHNA and CDR2 YNFKEQ. The CDR3 is made up of 16 amino acids. J lost 8 bases, V lost 6 bases, and 11 bases had no gene match. DNA of the CDR3: TGTGCCAGCAGACCGGCCGGGACTAGCGGGTCTTATGAGCAGTTCTTC. Encoded protein: CASRPAGTSGSYEQFF.

This clone was counted a single time. The J gene is TRBJ1-6, the V gene TRBV5-1, with TRBD1 matching over 8 bases. Germline assignment: CDR1 SGHRS and CDR2 YFSETQ. The CDR3 covers 15 residues. The V gene end was trimmed by 3 bases and the J gene end by 10 bases; junction bases not matched to a gene: 9. The CDR3 DNA follows: TGCGCCAGCAGCTCGGATAGGACAGGGAACTCACCCCTCCACTTT. This translates into CASSSDRTGNSPLHF.

This clone appeared a few times. This chain uses TRBV7-3 with TRBJ2-1, with 10 bases fitting TRBD2. Unmatched junction bases numbered 1, after V lost 5 bases and J lost 0 bases. The CDR3 consists of 15 residues. Germline V gene lookup returns CDR1 SGHTA and CDR2 FQGTGA. The CDR3 spells CASSPSGSSYNEQFF. The DNA for the CDR3 is TGTGCCAGCAGCCCTAGCGGGAGCTCCTACAATGAGCAGTTCTTC.

The V gene is TRBV9, the J gene TRBJ2-2; 8 nucleotides align to TRBD2. CDR1 is SGDLS, CDR2 YYNGEE, per germline. CDR3 length: 16 amino acids. Losses at the gene ends were 0 bases for V and 7 bases for J; bases not matched to a gene: 8. In nucleotides, the CDR3 is TGTGCCAGCAGCGTAGATGACGGGAGGGCCGTCGGGGAGCTGTTTTTT. Translating it yields CASSVDDGRAVGELFF.

This chain uses TRBV19 with TRBJ2-7; TRBD1 matches at 9 bases. V lost 5 bases and J lost 0; bases outside the gene matches: 8. Germline lookup yields CDR1 LNHDA and CDR2 SQIVND (reference sequence). This CDR3 has 16 amino acids. The CDR3 DNA follows: TGTGCCAGTAGTGTCTTACAGGGGGCCGACTCCTACGAGCAGTACTTC. This translates into CASSVLQGADSYEQYF.

This clone was detected a few times. The rearrangement uses TRBV4-1 and TRBJ1-2; 7 nucleotides agree with TRBD1. V shed 1 base, J shed 3 bases, and the junction held 2 bases outside the gene matches. This CDR3 region has 14 residues. Germline-derived CDR1 and CDR2 are MGHRA and YSYEKL. CDR3 sequence: CASSQGTGDYGYTF. CDR3 nucleotide sequence: TGCGCCAGCAGCCAAGGGACAGGAGACTATGGCTACACCTTC.

J is TRBJ2-3 and V is TRBV5-4; TRBD2 might be the D (5 bases). The CDR3 spans 14 residues. Trimming stripped 0 bases from V and 6 bases from J, with 11 bases between. Germline lookup yields CDR1 SGHNT and CDR2 YYREEE (reference sequence). The CDR3: CASSLGLSGDTQYF. CDR3 bases: TGTGCCAGCAGCTTGGGCCTTTCGGGGGATACGCAGTATTTT. Full variable domain (rest looked up from reference TRBV5-4 and TRBJ2-3): ETGVTQSPTHLIKTRGQQVTLRCSSQSGHNTVSWYQQALGQGPQFIFQYYREEENGRGNFPPRFSGLQFPNYSSELNVNALELDDSALYLCASSLGLSGDTQYFGPGTRLTVL.